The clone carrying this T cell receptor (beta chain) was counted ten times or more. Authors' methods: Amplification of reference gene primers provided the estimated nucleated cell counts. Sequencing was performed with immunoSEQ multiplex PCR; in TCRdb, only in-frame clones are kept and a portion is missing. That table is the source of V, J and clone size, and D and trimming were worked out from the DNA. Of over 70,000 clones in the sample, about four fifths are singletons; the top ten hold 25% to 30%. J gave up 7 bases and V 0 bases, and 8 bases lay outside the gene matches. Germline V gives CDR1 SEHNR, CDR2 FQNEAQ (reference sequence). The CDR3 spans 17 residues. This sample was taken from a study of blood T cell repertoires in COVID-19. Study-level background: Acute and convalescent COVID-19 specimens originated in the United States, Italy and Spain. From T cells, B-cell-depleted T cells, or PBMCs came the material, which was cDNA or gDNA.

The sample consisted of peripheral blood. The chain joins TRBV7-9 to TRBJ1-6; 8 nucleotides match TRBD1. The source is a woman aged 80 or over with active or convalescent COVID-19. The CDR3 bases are TGTGCCAGCAGCTTAGCCCGAGGACAGGGTAGGAATTCACCCCTCCACTTT. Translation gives CASSLARGQGRNSPLHF.